The entry below gives a single TCR beta chain sequence along with its context. Sequenced by immunoSEQ multiplex PCR; TCRdb stores in-frame clones only, minus some. The sample gives hundreds of thousands of clones, over 75% of which show up once; around 0.0099% is in the top ten. The ends were cut back, 3 bases at V and 3 bases at J, with 18 bases in the middle. Germline CDR1 LNHDA, CDR2 SQIVND (reference sequence). The length of the CDR3 is 17 residues. This sample was taken from a study of shared T cell receptors in the human thymus. This sample was also put to use in a study of human thymus T cells. According to that study: Finnish infants who were healthy and having corrective surgery for congenital heart defects made up the donors. In corrective heart surgery, resections were taken, and these provided the thymus tissue. Across thymic and blood repertoires, the usage of V and J genes appeared to be biased. Related research examined unrelated individuals and reported that their thymic repertoires overlapped highly.

The origin of this receptor is a boy in the first two years of life with a congenital heart defect. The V and J genes are TRBV19 and TRBJ1-5; D is undetermined. The material sequenced was thymocytes. Here the CDR3 reads CASSMPSGPGNNQPQHF. The CDR3 nucleotides read TGTGCCAGTAGTATGCCCAGCGGTCCTGGGAACAATCAGCCCCAGCATTTT.